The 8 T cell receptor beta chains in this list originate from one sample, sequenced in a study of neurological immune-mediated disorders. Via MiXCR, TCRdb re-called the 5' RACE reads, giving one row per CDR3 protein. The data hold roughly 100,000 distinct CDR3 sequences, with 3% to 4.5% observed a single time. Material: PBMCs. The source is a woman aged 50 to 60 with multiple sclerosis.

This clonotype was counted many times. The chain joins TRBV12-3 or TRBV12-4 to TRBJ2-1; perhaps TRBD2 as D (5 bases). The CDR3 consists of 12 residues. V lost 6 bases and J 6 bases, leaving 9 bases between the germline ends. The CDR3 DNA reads TGTGCCAGCAGCAGTACTAGCAATGAGCAGTTCTTC. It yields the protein CASSSTSNEQFF.

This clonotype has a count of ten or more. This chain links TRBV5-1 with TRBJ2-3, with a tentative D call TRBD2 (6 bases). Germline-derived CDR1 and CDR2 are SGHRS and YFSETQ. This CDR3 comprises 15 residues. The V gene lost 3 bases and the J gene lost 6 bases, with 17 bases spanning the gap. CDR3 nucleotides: TGCGCCAGCAGCTGGTCCGGGACTCTAGGGGATACGCAGTATTTT. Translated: CASSWSGTLGDTQYF.

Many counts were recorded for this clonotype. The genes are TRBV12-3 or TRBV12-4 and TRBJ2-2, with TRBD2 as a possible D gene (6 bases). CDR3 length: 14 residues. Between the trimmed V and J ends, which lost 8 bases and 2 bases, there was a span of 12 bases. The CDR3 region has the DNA TGTGCCAGCGGGACTGGGGTTAACACCGGGGAGCTGTTTTTT. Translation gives CASGTGVNTGELFF.

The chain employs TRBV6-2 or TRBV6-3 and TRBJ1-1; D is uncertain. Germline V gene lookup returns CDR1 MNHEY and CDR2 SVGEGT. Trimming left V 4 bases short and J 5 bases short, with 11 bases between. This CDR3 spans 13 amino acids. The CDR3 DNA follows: TGTGCCAGCAGTTTTGGCATACGGACTGAAGCTTTCTTT. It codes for CASSFGIRTEAFF.

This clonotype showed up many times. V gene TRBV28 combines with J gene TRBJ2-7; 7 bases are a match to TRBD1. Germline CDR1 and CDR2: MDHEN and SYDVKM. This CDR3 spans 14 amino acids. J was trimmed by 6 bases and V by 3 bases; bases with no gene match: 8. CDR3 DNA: TGTGCCAGCAGTTTCTCTGACAGGGTGACCGAGCAGTACTTC. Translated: CASSFSDRVTEQYF.

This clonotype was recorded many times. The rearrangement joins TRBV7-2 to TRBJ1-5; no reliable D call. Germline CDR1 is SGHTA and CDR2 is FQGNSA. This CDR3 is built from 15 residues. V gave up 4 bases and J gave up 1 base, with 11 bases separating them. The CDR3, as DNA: TGTGCCAGCAGCTCTGACCGACGGAGCAATCAGCCCCAGCATTTT. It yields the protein CASSSDRRSNQPQHF.

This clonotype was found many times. The CDR3 protein is CASSQHREADTQYF. In DNA, the CDR3 is TGCGCCAGCAGCCAACACAGGGAGGCAGATACGCAGTATTTT. The V gene is TRBV4-1, the J gene TRBJ2-3; D tentatively reads TRBD1 or TRBD2 (6 bases each). The CDR3 runs 14 residues. The germline V and J ends were trimmed by 2 bases and 4 bases, with 10 bases remaining between them. Germline loops: CDR1 MGHRA, CDR2 YSYEKL.

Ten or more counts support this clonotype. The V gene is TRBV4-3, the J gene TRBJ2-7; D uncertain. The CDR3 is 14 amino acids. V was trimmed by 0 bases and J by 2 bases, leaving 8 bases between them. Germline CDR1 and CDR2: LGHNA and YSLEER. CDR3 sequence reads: CASSQEWLTYEQYF. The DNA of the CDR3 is TGCGCCAGCAGCCAAGAGTGGCTAACCTACGAGCAGTACTTC.